This entry is about one TCR beta chain. This record belongs to a study of blood T cell repertoires in COVID-19. Study-wide background: The study drew acute and convalescent COVID-19 samples from the United States, Italy and Spain.

The cohort comprised adults aged about 18 to 90 years residing in around 25 US areas. Recovered Cohort 3 donors showed two negative PCRs, clearance, or symptom resolution. Per the original methods: From reference gene primer amplification, estimates of nucleated cell counts were derived. Profiled with immunoSEQ multiplex PCR; TCRdb holds only in-frame clones, not every one. The D gene and trimming were derived from the DNA, and the V and J assignments and clone size from that table. Counted here are some 420,000 clones, 85% to 90% occurring once; the ten biggest clones make up around 1.1%. The sequencing sample was made of PBMCs or T cells enriched from blood (not recorded which). The TCR originated in a man between 25 and 39 years old who had recovered from COVID-19.

The CDR3 DNA follows: TGTGCCAGCAGCCCCGGGACAGGTATTGAAAAACTGTTTTTT. It codes for CASSPGTGIEKLFF. V usage is TRBV7-8 and J usage is TRBJ1-4; 8 bases line up with TRBD1. Germline-derived CDR1 and CDR2 are SGHVS and FQNEAQ. This CDR3 has 14 residues. The V segment lost 5 bases and the J segment 7 bases; nucleotides outside the gene matches: 6.